This T cell receptor (beta chain) was observed in a study of metastatic and nonmetastatic thyroid tumors. Study at large: Malignant and benign thyroid patients had repertoires compared in peripheral blood and tumor or nodule tissue.

The CDR3 is made up of 15 amino acids. J gave up 4 bases and V 3 bases, and 5 bases lay outside the gene matches. CDR1 and CDR2 from the germline V gene are MDHEN and SYDVKM. With MiXCR, TCRdb reprocessed the PCR reads. This sample has some 15,000 clones, with about 30% found just once. Until they underwent thyroid surgery, no patient had received any treatment. This clone was recorded a few times. The TCR sequence derives from a male donor with papillary thyroid cancer or a benign thyroid nodule (not recorded which). Some clones in this sample may be carry-over from other donors' samples. The sequenced sample consisted of tumor tissue. The rearrangement links TRBV28 to TRBJ2-7; TRBD1 matches 11 bases. The CDR3 loop reads CASSFPDRGLYEQYF. In DNA, the CDR3 is TGTGCCAGCAGTTTTCCGGACAGGGGGCTTTACGAGCAGTACTTC.